A selection of T cell receptor beta chains follows, all from one sample in a study of T-cell reconstitution after alpha-beta-depleted transplantation in children. TCRdb fed the PCR reads into MiXCR, producing one record per CDR3 protein. Of 420,000 or so distinct CDR3 sequences listed, roughly 11% are singletons. Sequencing used PBMCs from the stem cell graft donor, obtained from the stem cell graft. The receptor set was obtained from a human donor who donated a stem cell graft to a child with acute myeloid leukemia. CDR3s leave out the opening cysteine and the closing phenylalanine or tryptophan. Fields, in order: V gene, D gene, J gene, CDR3 protein. The D gene is left open where the match is weak.

TRBV7-2	TRBD1	TRBJ1-1	ASSLEPGQARNTEAF
TRBV5-1	-	TRBJ2-3	ASSVPGTQDTQY
TRBV20-1	TRBD2	TRBJ2-2	SAQVAGGANTGELF
TRBV3-1	TRBD2	TRBJ2-3	ASSQMLAGPGDTQY
TRBV15	-	TRBJ2-7	ATSGAMMDEQY
TRBV5-1	-	TRBJ2-7	ASSSTGFPYEQY
TRBV7-2	TRBD1	TRBJ1-2	ASSLRTGEYGYT
TRBV4-3	-	TRBJ2-1	ASSQTREFYNEQF
TRBV7-2	TRBD2	TRBJ2-5	ASSPRLAGGRDETQY
TRBV9	TRBD1	TRBJ1-5	ASSEKPPGQVHHSNQPQH
TRBV5-1	TRBD2	TRBJ2-3	ASSLETSGGTDTQY
TRBV6-2/TRBV6-3	-	TRBJ2-7	ASSYRASQSSYEQY
TRBV12-3/TRBV12-4	TRBD1	TRBJ1-5	ASQDRASNQPQH
TRBV20-1	TRBD1	TRBJ2-1	SADRDSQYNEQF
TRBV20-1	-	TRBJ1-5	SARGPGTSNQPQH
TRBV7-2	-	TRBJ2-5	ASSPGVEETQY
TRBV4-1	-	TRBJ1-1	ASSQATGTEAF
TRBV5-1	TRBD2	TRBJ2-5	ASSSSGVQETQY
TRBV27	TRBD2	TRBJ2-1	ASSIGLAGWDEQF
TRBV12-3/TRBV12-4	-	TRBJ2-1	ASSLQLGQGRNNEQF
TRBV3-1	TRBD1	TRBJ2-2	ASSQDYGTGASNTGELF
TRBV3-1	TRBD2	TRBJ2-1	ASSVLGGIDKQF
TRBV29-1	TRBD2	TRBJ2-7	SVGGGPSYEQY
TRBV7-9	TRBD1	TRBJ2-3	ASSAPGQESTDTQY
TRBV6-5	-	TRBJ2-1	ASSYWGSRGNEQF
TRBV5-6	-	TRBJ2-3	ASSLDRADTQY
TRBV6-1	TRBD2	TRBJ2-1	ASSEEAGRGYNEQF